This record covers a single T cell receptor (beta chain). Its antigen specificity is not known. No per-base quality is available; no much larger clone lies one base away. The data belong to a study of blood T cell repertoires in COVID-19 (dated by TCRdb to 2018 to 2021). About the study as a whole: Samples from collaborators originated in the United States, Italy and Spain and spanned both the acute and convalescent phases of COVID-19. The prospective study material was composed of cDNA or gDNA derived from T cells, B-cell-depleted T cells, or PBMCs. Deeply sampled blood TCRbeta repertoires from subjects exposed to, actively infected with, or recovered from COVID-19 were included in the dataset. The repertoires were released in a freely available public database meant as a resource for research on the immune response to SARS-CoV-2. The samples were drawn from the first 160 participants of the ongoing ImmuneRACE study and from under 1,500 subjects provided by 6 global collaborators. The sample metadata nearly always contained a de-identified subject ID, COVID-19 status, age in years and sex. Where available, HLA class I and class II types were obtained from metadata supplied by the sample provider rather than from assay-based typing.

TCRbeta CDR3 regions were amplified from genomic DNA by means of the immunoSEQ Assay, a bias-controlled multiplex PCR. Per the authors' processing: Nucleated cell counts per sample were estimated from amplification of reference gene primers within the assay. To quantify the absolute abundance of each unique TCRbeta CDR3 rearrangement, sequence reads were collapsed and filtered. For each sample, productive Simpson clonality was calculated as the square root of Simpson's diversity index across productive rearrangements. The source is immuneACCESS, and TCRdb retained only in-frame sequences with V and J called. Part of the clones is not carried over; for the studies checked, unresolved V genes explain less than half of this, and the remainder is unexplained. The D gene and trimming were derived from the DNA, and the V and J assignments and clone size from that table. The sample has 95,000 to 110,000 clones on record, 84% of them singletons. Of the sample, roughly 4.3% is held by the ten largest clones.

From the cysteine through the phenylalanine, the CDR3 covers 15 amino acids. The CDR3 DNA has 45 bases and is translated from base 1. From a lookup of the germline V gene (reference sequence), CDR1 and CDR2 are MNHEY and SMNVEV. Trimming at the junction amounts to 0 bases on V and 1 base on J, and the germline ends lie 10 bases apart. Study-wide conclusions, independent of this receptor: How much clinical and demographic metadata was included differed by source and by participant, and the metadata was provided uncurated.

Whole blood was collected in K2EDTA tubes by collaborating institutions according to the institutions' own protocols. Collaborator samples were shipped for TCRbeta analysis as frozen whole blood, isolated PBMCs, or DNA extracted from either sample type. The sequence was obtained from a human donor in a cohort sampled during active COVID-19. Sequenced input: peripheral blood. The chain is encoded by TRBV27 joined to TRBJ2-7; the D gene is possibly TRBD2, with 6 bases matching. Here the CDR3 is given as CASSLSWDSSYEQYF. The nucleotides read TGTGCCAGCAGTTTATCGTGGGACTCATCCTACGAGCAGTACTTC.